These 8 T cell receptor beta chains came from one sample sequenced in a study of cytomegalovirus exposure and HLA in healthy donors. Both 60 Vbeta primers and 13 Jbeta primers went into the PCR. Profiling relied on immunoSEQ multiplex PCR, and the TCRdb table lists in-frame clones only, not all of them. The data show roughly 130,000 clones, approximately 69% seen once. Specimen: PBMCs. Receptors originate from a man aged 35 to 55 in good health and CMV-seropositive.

CDR3 bases: TGTGCCAGCAGTTCCACCGGGACTAGCGGCCACAATGAGCAGTTCTTC. Translating gives CASSSTGTSGHNEQFF. The chain employs TRBV6-5 and TRBJ2-1; 11 nucleotides agree with TRBD2. Germline CDR1 reads MNHEY; CDR2 reads SVGAGI. The CDR3 runs to 16 residues. V shed 4 bases and J 5 bases; nucleotides not matched to a gene: 7.

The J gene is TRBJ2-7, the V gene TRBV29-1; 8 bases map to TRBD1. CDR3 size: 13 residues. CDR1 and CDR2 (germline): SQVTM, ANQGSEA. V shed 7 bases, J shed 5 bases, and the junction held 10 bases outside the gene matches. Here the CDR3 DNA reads TGCAGCGGTTCGTCAGGGGGCACCCACGAGCAGTACTTC. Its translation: CSGSSGGTHEQYF.

DNA of the CDR3: TGTGCCAGCAGCCCCAGCGGGAGAAACACCGGGGAGCTGTTTTTT. Its protein is CASSPSGRNTGELFF. The chain has TRBV27 and TRBJ2-2, with 8 bases lining up with TRBD2. V trimming: 6 bases; J trimming: 2 bases; junction bases outside the gene matches: 5. The CDR3 spans 15 residues. The germline V gene has CDR1 MNHEY and CDR2 SMNVEV (reference sequence).

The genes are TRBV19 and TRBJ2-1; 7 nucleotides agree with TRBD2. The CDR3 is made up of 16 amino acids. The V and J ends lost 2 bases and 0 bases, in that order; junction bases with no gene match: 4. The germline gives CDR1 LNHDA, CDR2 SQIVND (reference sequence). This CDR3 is CASSILAGSSYNEQFF. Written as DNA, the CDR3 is TGTGCCAGTAGTATATTAGCGGGTAGCTCCTACAATGAGCAGTTCTTC.

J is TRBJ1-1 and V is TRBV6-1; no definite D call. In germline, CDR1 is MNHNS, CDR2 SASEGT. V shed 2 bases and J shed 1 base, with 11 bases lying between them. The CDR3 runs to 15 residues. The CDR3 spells CASSESGRSNTEAFF. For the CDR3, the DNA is TGTGCCAGCAGTGAAAGTGGCAGGTCGAACACTGAAGCTTTCTTT.

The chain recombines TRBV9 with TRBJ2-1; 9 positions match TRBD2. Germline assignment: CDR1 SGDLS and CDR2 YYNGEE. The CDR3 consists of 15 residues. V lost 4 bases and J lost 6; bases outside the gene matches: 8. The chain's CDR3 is CASSLISGGLNEQFF. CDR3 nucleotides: TGTGCCAGCAGCCTGATTAGCGGGGGCCTCAATGAGCAGTTCTTC. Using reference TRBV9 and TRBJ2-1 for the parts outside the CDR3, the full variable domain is DSGVTQTPKHLITATGQRVTLRCSPRSGDLSVYWYQQSLDQGLQFLIQYYNGEERAKGNILERFSAQQFPDLHSELNLSSLELGDSALYFCASSLISGGLNEQFFGPGTRLTVL.

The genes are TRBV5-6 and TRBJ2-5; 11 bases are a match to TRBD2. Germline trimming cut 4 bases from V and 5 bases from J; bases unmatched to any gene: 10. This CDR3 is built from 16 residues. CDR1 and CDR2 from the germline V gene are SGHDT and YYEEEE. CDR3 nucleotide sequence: TGTGCCAGCAGCGAACGTACTAGCGGGAGACGGGAGACCCAGTACTTC. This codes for CASSERTSGRRETQYF.

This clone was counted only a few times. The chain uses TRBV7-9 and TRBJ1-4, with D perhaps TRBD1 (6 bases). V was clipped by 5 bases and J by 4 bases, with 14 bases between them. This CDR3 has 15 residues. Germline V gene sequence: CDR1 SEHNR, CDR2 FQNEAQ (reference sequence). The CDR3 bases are TGTGCCAGCAGCCGAACAGGGAGGGTTAATGAAAAACTGTTTTTT. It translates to CASSRTGRVNEKLFF.